This T cell receptor beta chain originates from a study of blood T cell repertoires in COVID-19. Germline V gene sequence: CDR1 SGHKS, CDR2 YYEKEE (reference sequence). This CDR3 region has 15 residues. Trimming cost V 2 bases and J 1 base, with 10 bases left between them. The assay was immunoSEQ multiplex PCR, and TCRdb's table has in-frame clones only and misses some. The sample holds 130,000 or so clones, 85% to 90% seen once. V is TRBV5-5 and J is TRBJ2-1; the D gene is possibly TRBD1 (6 bases). This receptor was taken from a human donor in a cohort sampled during active COVID-19. Material for sequencing was peripheral blood. CDR3 protein: CASSFRGQSYNEQFF. The CDR3 DNA reads as TGTGCCAGCAGCTTCCGGGGACAATCCTACAATGAGCAGTTCTTC.